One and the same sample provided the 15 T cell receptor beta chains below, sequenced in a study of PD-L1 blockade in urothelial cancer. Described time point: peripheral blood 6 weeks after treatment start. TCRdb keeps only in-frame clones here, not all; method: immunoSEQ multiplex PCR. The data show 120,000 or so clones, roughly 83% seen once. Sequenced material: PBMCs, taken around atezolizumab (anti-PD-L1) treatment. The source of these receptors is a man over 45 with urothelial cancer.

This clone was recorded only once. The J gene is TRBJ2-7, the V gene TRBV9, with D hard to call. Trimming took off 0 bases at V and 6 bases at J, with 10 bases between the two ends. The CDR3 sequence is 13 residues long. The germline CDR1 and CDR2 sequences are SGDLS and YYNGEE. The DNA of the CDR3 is TGTGCCAGCAGCGTAGTACCAACGGGCGAGCAGTACTTC. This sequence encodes CASSVVPTGEQYF.

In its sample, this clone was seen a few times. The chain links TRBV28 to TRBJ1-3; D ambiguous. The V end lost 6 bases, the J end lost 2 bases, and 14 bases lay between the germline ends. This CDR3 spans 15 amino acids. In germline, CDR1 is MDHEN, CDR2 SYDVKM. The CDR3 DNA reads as TGTGCCAGCAGCACATCTCGGGTAACTGGAAACACCATATATTTT. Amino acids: CASSTSRVTGNTIYF.

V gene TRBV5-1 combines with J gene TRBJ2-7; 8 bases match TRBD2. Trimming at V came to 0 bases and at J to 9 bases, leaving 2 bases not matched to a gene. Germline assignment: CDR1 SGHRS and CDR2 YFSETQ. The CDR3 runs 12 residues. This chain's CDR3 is CASSLGAGAQYF. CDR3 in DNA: TGCGCCAGCAGCTTGGGAGCGGGGGCGCAGTACTTC. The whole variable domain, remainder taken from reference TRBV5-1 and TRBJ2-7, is KAGVTQTPRYLIKTRGQQVTLSCSPISGHRSVSWYQQTPGQGLQFLFEYFSETQRNKGNFPGRFSGRQFSNSRSEMNVSTLELGDSALYLCASSLGAGAQYFGPGTRLTVT.

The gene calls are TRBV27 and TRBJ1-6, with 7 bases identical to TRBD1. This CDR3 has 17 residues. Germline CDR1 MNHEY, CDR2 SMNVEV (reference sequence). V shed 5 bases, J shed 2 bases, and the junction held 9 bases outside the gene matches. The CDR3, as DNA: TGTGCCAGCAGTACCGAGACAGGGTTGACCTATAATTCACCCCTCCACTTT. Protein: CASSTETGLTYNSPLHF.

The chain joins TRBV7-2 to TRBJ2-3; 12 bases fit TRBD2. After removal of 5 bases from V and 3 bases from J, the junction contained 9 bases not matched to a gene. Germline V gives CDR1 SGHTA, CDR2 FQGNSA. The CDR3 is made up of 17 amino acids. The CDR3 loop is CASSTGLAGIVTDTQYF. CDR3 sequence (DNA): TGTGCCAGCAGCACAGGACTAGCGGGAATTGTGACAGATACGCAGTATTTT.

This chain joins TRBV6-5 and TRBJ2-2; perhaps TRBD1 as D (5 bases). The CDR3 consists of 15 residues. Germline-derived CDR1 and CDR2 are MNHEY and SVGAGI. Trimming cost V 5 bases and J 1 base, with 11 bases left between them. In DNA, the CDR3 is TGTGCCAGCAGTGCCGACAGAGGGAACACCGGGGAGCTGTTTTTT. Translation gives CASSADRGNTGELFF.

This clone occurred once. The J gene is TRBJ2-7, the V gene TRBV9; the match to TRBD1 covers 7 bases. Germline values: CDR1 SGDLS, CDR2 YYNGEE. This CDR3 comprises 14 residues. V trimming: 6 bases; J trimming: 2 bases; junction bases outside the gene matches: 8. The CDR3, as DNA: TGTGCCAGCAACAGTAGACAGGGCCCCTACGAGCAGTACTTC. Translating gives CASNSRQGPYEQYF.

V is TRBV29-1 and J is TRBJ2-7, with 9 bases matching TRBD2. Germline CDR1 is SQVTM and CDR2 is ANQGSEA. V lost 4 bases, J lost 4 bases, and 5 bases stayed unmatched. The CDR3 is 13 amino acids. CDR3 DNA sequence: TGCAGCGTTGTTCTAGCGGGATTTTACGAGCAGTACTTC. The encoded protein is CSVVLAGFYEQYF.

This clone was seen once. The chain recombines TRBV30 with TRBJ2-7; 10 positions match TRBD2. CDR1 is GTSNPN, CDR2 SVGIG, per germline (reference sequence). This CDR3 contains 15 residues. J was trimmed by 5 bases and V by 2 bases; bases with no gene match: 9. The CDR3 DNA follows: TGTGCCTGGAGTACCCTAGCGGGAGCGGTCCACGAGCAGTACTTC. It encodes CAWSTLAGAVHEQYF.

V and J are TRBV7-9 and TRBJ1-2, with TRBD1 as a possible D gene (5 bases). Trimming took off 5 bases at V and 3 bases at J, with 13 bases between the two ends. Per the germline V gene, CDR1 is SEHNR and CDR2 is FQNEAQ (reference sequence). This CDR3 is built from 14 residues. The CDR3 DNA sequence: TGTGCCAGCAGCCTCTCGACAGCTTACTATGGCTACACCTTC. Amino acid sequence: CASSLSTAYYGYTF.

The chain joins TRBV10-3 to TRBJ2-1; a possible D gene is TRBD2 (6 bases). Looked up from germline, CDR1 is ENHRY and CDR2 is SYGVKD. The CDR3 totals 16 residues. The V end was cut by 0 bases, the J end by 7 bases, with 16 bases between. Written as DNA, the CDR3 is TGTGCCATCAGTGAGTCTATGCGGGAAAAAAGTAATGAGCAGTTCTTC. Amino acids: CAISESMREKSNEQFF.

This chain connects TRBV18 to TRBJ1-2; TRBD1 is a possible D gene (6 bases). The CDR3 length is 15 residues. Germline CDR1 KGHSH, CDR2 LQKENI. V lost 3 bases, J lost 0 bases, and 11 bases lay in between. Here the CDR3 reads CASSPRQDPNYGYTF. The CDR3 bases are TGTGCCAGCTCACCCCGACAGGATCCTAACTATGGCTACACCTTC.

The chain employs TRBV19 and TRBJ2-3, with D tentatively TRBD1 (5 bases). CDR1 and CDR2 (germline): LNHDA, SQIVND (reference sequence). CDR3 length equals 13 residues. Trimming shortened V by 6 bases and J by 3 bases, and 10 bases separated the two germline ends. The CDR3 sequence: CASSDRRTDTQYF. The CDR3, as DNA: TGTGCCAGTAGCGACAGACGAACAGATACGCAGTATTTT.

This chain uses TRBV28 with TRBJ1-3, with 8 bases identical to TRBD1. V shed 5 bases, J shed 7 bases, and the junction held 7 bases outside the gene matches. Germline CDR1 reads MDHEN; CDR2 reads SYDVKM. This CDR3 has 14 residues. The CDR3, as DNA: TGTGCCAGCAGTACCCCGACAGGGGCTAACACCATATATTTT. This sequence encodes CASSTPTGANTIYF.

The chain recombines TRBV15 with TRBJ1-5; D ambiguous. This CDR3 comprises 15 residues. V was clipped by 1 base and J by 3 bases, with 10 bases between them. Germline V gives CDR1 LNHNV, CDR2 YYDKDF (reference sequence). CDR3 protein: CATSRAREVNQPQHF. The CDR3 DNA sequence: TGTGCCACCAGCAGAGCTCGGGAGGTCAATCAGCCCCAGCATTTT.